The T cell receptor beta chain described here comes from a study of T cell responses to AZD1222 COVID-19 vaccine. The assay was immunoSEQ multiplex PCR, and TCRdb's table has in-frame clones only and misses some. The sample holds around 150,000 clones; approximately 90% are singletons and the top ten take about 4.3%. Findings and limits, study-wide: Donors were mostly white British, more females; clonal diversity possibly underestimated. Among spike-specific TCRs, nearly half reportedly target unmutated variant regions.

Remarks on this clone: Its cognate antigen is unknown.

This CDR3 is built from 14 residues. The J segment lost 12 bases and the V segment lost 5 bases, leaving 13 bases of the junction unmatched. The V gene's germline CDR1 is SEHNR and CDR2 FQNEAQ (reference sequence). V and J are TRBV7-9 and TRBJ1-1; the match to TRBD1 covers 9 bases. The TCR sequence derives from an adult who received the AZD1222 COVID-19 vaccine. The sequencing here drew on peripheral blood, taken 28 days after the second AZD1222 dose. CDR3 sequence: CASSPGDRDHMTFF. The CDR3 DNA sequence: TGTGCCAGCAGCCCCGGGGACAGGGACCATATGACTTTCTTT.